One and the same sample provided the 11 T cell receptor beta chains below, sequenced in a study of graft-versus-host responses after intestinal transplantation. The table came from immunoSEQ multiplex PCR; TCRdb's copy has only in-frame clones and leaves some out. The table records around 39,000 clones, over 90% of them present only once. The sample in question was PBMCs, obtained roughly 780 days after intestinal transplantation. The receptor source for this set is a human patient who received an intestinal transplant, so some T cells may come from the graft donor.

A single count supports this clone. The CDR3 loop is CASSDTHIPMNTEAFF. CDR3 nucleotide sequence: TGTGCCAGCAGTGACACACATATCCCCATGAACACTGAAGCTTTCTTT. The chain uses TRBV6-4 and TRBJ1-1; D ambiguous. Deletions cut 2 bases from V and 0 bases from J, with 13 bases between. Germline V gives CDR1 MRHNA, CDR2 SNTAGT. This CDR3 contains 16 residues.

The gene calls are TRBV2 and TRBJ2-7, with D unresolved. V lost 7 bases and J 6 bases, leaving 10 bases between the germline ends. Germline-derived CDR1 and CDR2 are SNHLY and FYNNEI. This CDR3 has 11 amino acids. CDR3 region: CASTQVGEQYF. For the CDR3, the DNA is TGTGCCAGCACTCAGGTCGGCGAGCAGTACTTC.

This clone was recorded once. The rearrangement joins TRBV7-6 to TRBJ1-6; maybe TRBD1 (6 bases). V lost 5 bases to trimming and J lost 9 bases, with 17 bases between them. This CDR3 has 15 amino acids. Germline values: CDR1 SGHVS, CDR2 FNYEAQ. DNA for the CDR3: TGTGCCAGCAGCCGCATGGAGGGGGGCAGTTCACCCCTCCACTTT. It codes for CASSRMEGGSSPLHF.

The chain employs TRBV27 and TRBJ1-2; TRBD1 agrees at 8 bases. V shed 4 bases, J shed 4 bases, and the junction held 8 bases outside the gene matches. Germline V lookup: CDR1 MNHEY, CDR2 SMNVEV (reference sequence). The CDR3 is made up of 15 amino acids. The CDR3 nucleotides read TGTGCCAGCAGTTCGGGCGGACAGGGATCCTATGGCTACACCTTC. As protein: CASSSGGQGSYGYTF.

The chain uses TRBV5-1 and TRBJ2-1; perhaps D is TRBD1 or TRBD2 (7 bases each). The CDR3 sequence is 15 residues long. Germline CDR1 SGHRS, CDR2 YFSETQ. V was trimmed by 6 bases and J by 7 bases, leaving 20 bases between them. The chain's CDR3 is CASNGRQGGTNEQFF. DNA for the CDR3: TGCGCCAGCAATGGCCGACAGGGAGGGACGAATGAGCAGTTCTTC. The full variable domain, in which reference TRBV5-1 and TRBJ2-1 provide the parts outside the CDR3, is KAGVTQTPRYLIKTRGQQVTLSCSPISGHRSVSWYQQTPGQGLQFLFEYFSETQRNKGNFPGRFSGRQFSNSRSEMNVSTLELGDSALYLCASNGRQGGTNEQFFGPGTRLTVL.

The gene calls are TRBV7-2 and TRBJ2-7, with D perhaps TRBD1 or TRBD2 (6 bases each). V gave up 1 base and J gave up 3 bases, with 13 bases separating them. CDR3 length equals 15 residues. CDR1 is SGHTA, CDR2 FQGNSA, per germline. The DNA for the CDR3 is TGTGCCAGCAGCTTAGGCGGGACATTGAACTACGAGCAGTACTTC. Its protein is CASSLGGTLNYEQYF.

This chain connects TRBV11-2 to TRBJ2-7; perhaps TRBD1 as D (6 bases). The V gene's germline CDR1 is SGHAT and CDR2 FQNNGV. V dropped 5 bases and J dropped 6 bases, with 11 bases sitting between them. This CDR3 spans 12 amino acids. DNA of the CDR3: TGTGCCAGCAGCCGTTTGGGGGCCGAGCAGTACTTC. Its protein product is CASSRLGAEQYF.

The J gene is TRBJ2-2, the V gene TRBV6-4; the D is unclear. The CDR3 contains 13 residues. V lost 3 bases and J lost 0, with 2 bases in between. Germline V gene data show CDR1 as MRHNA and CDR2 as SNTAGT. CDR3 in amino acids: CASSETNTGELFF. In DNA, the CDR3 is TGTGCCAGCAGTGAAACGAACACCGGGGAGCTGTTTTTT.

The gene calls are TRBV28 and TRBJ1-5, with D uncertain. V was trimmed by 6 bases and J by 4 bases, leaving 10 bases between them. Germline-derived CDR1 and CDR2 are MDHEN and SYDVKM. CDR3 length: 13 residues. The CDR3 protein is CASSPSPNQPQHF. The CDR3 region has the DNA TGTGCCAGCAGCCCCTCACCGAATCAGCCCCAGCATTTT.

The rearrangement joins TRBV7-6 to TRBJ1-1; D is unresolved. The V end lost 4 bases, the J end lost 1 base, and 10 bases lay between the germline ends. This CDR3 has 14 amino acids. Germline CDR1 reads SGHVS; CDR2 reads FNYEAQ. Here the CDR3 DNA reads TGTGCCAGCAGCTCCACGGGTACGAACACTGAAGCTTTCTTT. It specifies CASSSTGTNTEAFF. Full variable domain (remainder filled in from reference TRBV7-6 and TRBJ1-1): GAGVSQSPRYKVTKRGQDVALRCDPISGHVSLYWYRQALGQGPEFLTYFNYEAQQDKSGLPNDRFSAERPEGSISTLTIQRTEQRDSAMYRCASSSTGTNTEAFFGQGTRLTVV.

The chain is built from TRBV30 and TRBJ1-5; unclear D gene. CDR3 length: 13 residues. Trimming took off 3 bases at V and 6 bases at J, with 12 bases between the two ends. The germline V gene encodes CDR1 GTSNPN and CDR2 SVGIG (reference sequence). The CDR3 loop reads CAWSVTRVQPQHF. The CDR3 nucleotides read TGTGCCTGGAGCGTAACGAGGGTTCAGCCCCAGCATTTT.